These T cell receptor beta chains were read from a single sample in a study of blood T cell repertoires in COVID-19. TCRdb's table, derived via immunoSEQ multiplex PCR, lists solely in-frame clones and lacks some. The sample has around 210,000 clones, around 80% seen once. Sequencing used peripheral blood. The receptors come from a human donor in a cohort sampled during active COVID-19. Both conserved end residues are part of each CDR3. A D gene is named only where the DNA matches it firmly. Rows may omit the clone size; those that give it use once, few, many or a size class.

CDR3,DNA,V,J,size,D
CASSQGSRRALQETQYF,TGCGCCAGCAGCCAAGGCTCCAGGCGGGCCCTCCAAGAGACCCAGTACTTC,TRBV4-1,TRBJ2-5,once,-
CASSTPPGQGYEQYF,TGTGCCAGCAGTACCCCACCGGGACAGGGCTACGAGCAGTACTTC,TRBV6-6,TRBJ2-7,once,TRBD1
CASSLAQGATNEKLFF,TGCGCCAGCAGCTTGGCCCAGGGGGCAACTAATGAAAAACTGTTTTTT,TRBV5-1,TRBJ1-4,once,TRBD1
CASRGPRASGNTIYF,TGTGCCAGCAGAGGACCCAGGGCCTCTGGAAACACCATATATTTT,TRBV28,TRBJ1-3,-,-
CASSPGYSGNTGELFF,TGTGCCAGCAGCCCTGGGTATAGCGGTAACACCGGGGAGCTGTTTTTT,TRBV7-9,TRBJ2-2,few,-
CASSLVGLAGPSSSYNEQFF,TGCGCCAGCAGCTTGGTAGGACTAGCGGGACCTTCGAGCTCCTACAATGAGCAGTTCTTC,TRBV5-1,TRBJ2-1,few,TRBD2
CASSRGQNYEQYF,TGTGCCAGCAGCCGGGGACAGAACTACGAGCAGTACTTC,TRBV3-1/TRBV3-2,TRBJ2-7,-,TRBD1
CASRILAGDSIGTQYF,TGTGCCAGCAGAATACTAGCGGGAGATAGCATAGGTACGCAGTATTTT,TRBV27,TRBJ2-3,-,TRBD2
CASSFPPVGGRSYEQYF,TGTGCCAGCAGCTTCCCCCCGGTTGGCGGGAGAAGCTACGAGCAGTACTTC,TRBV11-2,TRBJ2-7,-,TRBD2
CASSQGARTNTEAFF,TGCGCCAGCAGCCAGGGGGCGCGGACGAACACTGAAGCTTTCTTT,TRBV4-1,TRBJ1-1,few,-
CASSIRGYNTDTQYF,TGTGCCAGTAGTATCCGAGGGTATAACACAGATACGCAGTATTTT,TRBV19,TRBJ2-3,-,-
CASSPTGGYGYTF,TGTGCCAGCAGTCCCACAGGGGGTTACGGCTACACCTTC,TRBV28,TRBJ1-2,once,TRBD1
CATRGSFQETQYF,TGTGCAACCAGGGGTAGCTTCCAAGAGACCCAGTACTTC,TRBV24-1,TRBJ2-5,-,-
CASSLSSTVSSYEQYF,TGTGCCAGCAGCTTAAGCTCTACAGTTAGCTCCTACGAGCAGTACTTC,TRBV11-2,TRBJ2-7,-,-
CASSLGTSGRGGGQYF,TGTGCCAGCAGCTTAGGGACTAGCGGGCGGGGAGGTGGGCAGTATTTT,TRBV7-2,TRBJ2-3,-,TRBD2
CASSLTDSGNTIYF,TGTGCCAGCAGTTTGACAGACTCTGGAAACACCATATATTTT,TRBV6-6,TRBJ1-3,-,-
CASSMTGLAGGESSYNEQFF,TGTGCCAGTAGTATGACGGGGCTAGCGGGAGGGGAGAGCTCCTACAATGAGCAGTTCTTC,TRBV19,TRBJ2-1,-,TRBD2
CASSEGDRGRQDEQFF,TGTGCCAGCAGTGAAGGGGACAGGGGACGCCAGGATGAGCAGTTCTTC,TRBV2,TRBJ2-1,-,TRBD1
CASSIRGTSGRRVYNEQFF,TGTGCCAGTAGTATACGGGGGACTAGCGGGAGAAGAGTTTACAATGAGCAGTTCTTC,TRBV19,TRBJ2-1,-,TRBD2
CASSETTGSTDTQYF,TGTGCCAGCAGTGAAACGACAGGGAGCACAGATACGCAGTATTTT,TRBV6-1,TRBJ2-3,once,TRBD1
CASSLALTTGGANTQYF,TGTGCCAGCAGCTTAGCACTCACTACAGGAGGGGCGAATACGCAGTATTTT,TRBV7-2,TRBJ2-3,-,-
CASSNAYNEQFF,TGTGCCAGTAGTAATGCGTACAATGAGCAGTTCTTC,TRBV19,TRBJ2-1,-,-
CASSPAYPGETQYF,TGTGCCAGCTCACCGGCCTACCCGGGGGAGACCCAGTACTTC,TRBV18,TRBJ2-5,-,-
CASSHPNRGIGETQYF,TGCGCCAGCAGCCACCCAAATCGGGGGATTGGGGAGACCCAGTACTTC,TRBV5-1,TRBJ2-5,-,-
CASSTIRTGNTEAFF,TGTGCCAGCAGCACGATCCGGACAGGGAACACTGAAGCTTTCTTT,TRBV7-8,TRBJ1-1,-,TRBD1
CASEYGGSGNTIYF,TGTGCCAGCGAGTACGGGGGCTCTGGAAACACCATATATTTT,TRBV2,TRBJ1-3,-,-
CASSPRARSNTGELFF,TGTGCCAGCTCACCCAGGGCACGCTCGAACACCGGGGAGCTGTTTTTT,TRBV18,TRBJ2-2,-,-
CASSFFSYGYTF,TGTGCCAGCAGTTTCTTTAGCTATGGCTACACCTTC,TRBV28,TRBJ1-2,-,-
CASRSQGFGNQPQHF,TGTGCCAGCAGATCACAGGGTTTCGGCAATCAGCCCCAGCATTTT,TRBV6-5,TRBJ1-5,-,-
CASSRAGLSSYNEQFF,TGCGCCAGCAGCAGAGCGGGGCTAAGCTCCTACAATGAGCAGTTCTTC,TRBV5-1,TRBJ2-1,-,TRBD2
CSVEPGGGGYTF,TGCAGCGTTGAGCCAGGGGGCGGTGGCTACACCTTC,TRBV29-1,TRBJ1-2,few,TRBD1
CSVLTSGRSYEQYF,TGCAGCGTCCTGACTAGCGGGAGGAGTTACGAGCAGTACTTC,TRBV29-1,TRBJ2-7,-,TRBD2
CASSLSKGPSGLETQYF,TGTGCCAGCAGCTTAAGTAAAGGCCCCAGCGGGTTGGAGACCCAGTACTTC,TRBV7-9,TRBJ2-5,-,-
CASSLEASGELFF,TGTGCCAGCAGCTTAGAGGCTAGCGGGGAGCTGTTTTTT,TRBV7-7,TRBJ2-2,-,-
CASSYSGDRHGYTF,TGTGCCAGCAGTTACTCGGGTGACAGACATGGCTACACCTTC,TRBV6-2/TRBV6-3,TRBJ1-2,-,-
CASSQDRVNTEAFF,TGTGCCAGCAGCCAGGACAGGGTTAACACTGAAGCTTTCTTT,TRBV4-2,TRBJ1-1,-,TRBD1
CASWGLRRSGELFF,TGTGCCAGCTGGGGACTACGTCGGTCCGGGGAGCTGTTTTTT,TRBV28,TRBJ2-2,-,TRBD2